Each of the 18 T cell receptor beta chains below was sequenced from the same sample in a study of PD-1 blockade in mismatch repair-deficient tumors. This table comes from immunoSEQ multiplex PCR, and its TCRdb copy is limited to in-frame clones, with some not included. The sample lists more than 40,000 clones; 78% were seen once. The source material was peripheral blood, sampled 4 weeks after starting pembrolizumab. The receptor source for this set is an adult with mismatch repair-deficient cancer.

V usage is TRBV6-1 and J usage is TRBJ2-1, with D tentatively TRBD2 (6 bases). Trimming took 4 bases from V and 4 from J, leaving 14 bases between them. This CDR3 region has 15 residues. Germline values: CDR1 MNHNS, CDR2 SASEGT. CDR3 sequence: CASSASPGLYNEQFF. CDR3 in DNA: TGTGCCAGCAGTGCCTCTCCGGGACTTTACAATGAGCAGTTCTTC.

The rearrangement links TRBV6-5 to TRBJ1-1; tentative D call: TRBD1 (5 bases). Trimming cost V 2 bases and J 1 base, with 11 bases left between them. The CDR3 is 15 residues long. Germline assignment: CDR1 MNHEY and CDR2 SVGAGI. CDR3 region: CASSYDSSENTEAFF. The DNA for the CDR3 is TGTGCCAGCAGTTACGACAGCTCAGAGAACACTGAAGCTTTCTTT.

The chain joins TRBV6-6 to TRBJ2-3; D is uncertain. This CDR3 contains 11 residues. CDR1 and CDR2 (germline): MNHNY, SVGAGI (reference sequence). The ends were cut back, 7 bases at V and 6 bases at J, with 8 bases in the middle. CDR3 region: CASTASDTQYF. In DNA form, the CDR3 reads TGTGCCAGCACCGCGTCTGATACGCAGTATTTT.

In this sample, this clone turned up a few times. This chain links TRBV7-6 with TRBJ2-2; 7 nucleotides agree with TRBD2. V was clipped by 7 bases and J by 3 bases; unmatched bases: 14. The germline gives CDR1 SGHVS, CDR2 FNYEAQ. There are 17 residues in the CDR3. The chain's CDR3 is CASNNYLAGADTGELFF. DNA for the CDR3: TGTGCCAGCAACAACTATCTGGCGGGAGCGGACACCGGGGAGCTGTTTTTT.

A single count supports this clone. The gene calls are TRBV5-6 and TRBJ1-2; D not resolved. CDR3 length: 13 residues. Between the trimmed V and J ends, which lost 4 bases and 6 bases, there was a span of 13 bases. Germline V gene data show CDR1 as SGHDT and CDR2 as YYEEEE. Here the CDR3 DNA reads TGTGCCAGCAGCCGCGGGAACGTGAATGGCTACACCTTC. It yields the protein CASSRGNVNGYTF.

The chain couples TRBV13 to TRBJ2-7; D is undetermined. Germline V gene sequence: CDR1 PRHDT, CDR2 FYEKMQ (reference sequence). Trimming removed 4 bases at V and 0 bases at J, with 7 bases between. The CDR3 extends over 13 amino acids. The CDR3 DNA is TGTGCCAGCAGCTCAACTCACTCCTACGAGCAGTACTTC. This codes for CASSSTHSYEQYF. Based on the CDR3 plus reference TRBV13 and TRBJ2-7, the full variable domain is AAGVIQSPRHLIKEKRETATLKCYPIPRHDTVYWYQQGPGQDPQFLISFYEKMQSDKGSIPDRFSAQQFSDYHSELNMSSLELGDSALYFCASSSTHSYEQYFGPGTRLTVT.

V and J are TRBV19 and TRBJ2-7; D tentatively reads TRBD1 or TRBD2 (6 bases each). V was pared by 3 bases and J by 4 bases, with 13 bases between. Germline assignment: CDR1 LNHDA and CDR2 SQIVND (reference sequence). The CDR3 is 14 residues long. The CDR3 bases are TGTGCCAGTAGTATTACGGGGGCGATTTACGAGCAGTACTTC. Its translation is CASSITGAIYEQYF. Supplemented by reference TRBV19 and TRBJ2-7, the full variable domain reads DGGITQSPKYLFRKEGQNVTLSCEQNLNHDAMYWYRQDPGQGLRLIYYSQIVNDFQKGDIAEGYSVSREKKESFPLTVTSAQKNPTAFYLCASSITGAIYEQYFGPGTRLTVT.

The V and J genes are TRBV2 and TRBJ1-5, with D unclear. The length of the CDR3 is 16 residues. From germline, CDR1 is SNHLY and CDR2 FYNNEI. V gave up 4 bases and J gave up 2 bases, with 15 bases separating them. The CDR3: CASSGPGLGGNQPQHF. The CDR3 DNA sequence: TGTGCCAGCAGTGGACCTGGGTTAGGTGGCAATCAGCCCCAGCATTTT.

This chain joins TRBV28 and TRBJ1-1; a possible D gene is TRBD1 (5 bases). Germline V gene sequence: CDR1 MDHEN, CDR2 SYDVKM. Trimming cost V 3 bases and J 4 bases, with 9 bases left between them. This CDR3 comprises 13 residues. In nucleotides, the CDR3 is TGTGCCAGCAGTTTCGGCAGGGCCACTGAAGCTTTCTTT. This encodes CASSFGRATEAFF.

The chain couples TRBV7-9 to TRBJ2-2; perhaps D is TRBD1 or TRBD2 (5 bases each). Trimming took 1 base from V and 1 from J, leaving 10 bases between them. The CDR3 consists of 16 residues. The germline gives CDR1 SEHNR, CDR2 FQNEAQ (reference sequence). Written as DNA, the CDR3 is TGTGCCAGCAGCTTAGGGCCGGGGCGGAACACCGGGGAGCTGTTTTTT. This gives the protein CASSLGPGRNTGELFF.

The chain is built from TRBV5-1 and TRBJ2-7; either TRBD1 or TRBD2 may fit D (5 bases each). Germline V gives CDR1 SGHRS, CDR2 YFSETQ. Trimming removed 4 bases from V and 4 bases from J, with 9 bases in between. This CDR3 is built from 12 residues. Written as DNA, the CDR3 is TGCGCCAGCAGCCTCGAGGGGTACGAGCAGTACTTC. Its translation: CASSLEGYEQYF.

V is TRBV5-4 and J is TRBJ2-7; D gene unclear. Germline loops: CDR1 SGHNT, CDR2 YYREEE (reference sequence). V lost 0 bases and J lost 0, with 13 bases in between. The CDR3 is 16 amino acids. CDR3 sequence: CASSLDTGLGSYEQYF. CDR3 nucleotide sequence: TGTGCCAGCAGCTTGGATACCGGCCTTGGCTCCTACGAGCAGTACTTC.

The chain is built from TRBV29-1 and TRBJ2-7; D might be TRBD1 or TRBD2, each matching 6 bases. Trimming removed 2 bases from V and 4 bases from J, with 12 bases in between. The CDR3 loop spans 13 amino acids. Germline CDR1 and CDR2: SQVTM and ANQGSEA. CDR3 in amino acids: CSVEKGGRYEQYF. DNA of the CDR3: TGCAGCGTTGAAAAGGGGGGCCGTTACGAGCAGTACTTC.

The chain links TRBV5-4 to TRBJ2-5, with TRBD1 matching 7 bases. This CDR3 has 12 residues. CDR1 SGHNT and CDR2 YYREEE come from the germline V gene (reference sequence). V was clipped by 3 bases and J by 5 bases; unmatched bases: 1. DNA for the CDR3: TGTGCCAGCAGCTCGGGACAGGAGACCCAGTACTTC. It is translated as CASSSGQETQYF.

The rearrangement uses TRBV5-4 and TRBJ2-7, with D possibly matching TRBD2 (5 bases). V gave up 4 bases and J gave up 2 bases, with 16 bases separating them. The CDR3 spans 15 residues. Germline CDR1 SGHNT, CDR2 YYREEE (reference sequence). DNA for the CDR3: TGTGCCAGCAGCAAAGATCGGGGAATTCCCTACGAGCAGTACTTC. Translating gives CASSKDRGIPYEQYF.

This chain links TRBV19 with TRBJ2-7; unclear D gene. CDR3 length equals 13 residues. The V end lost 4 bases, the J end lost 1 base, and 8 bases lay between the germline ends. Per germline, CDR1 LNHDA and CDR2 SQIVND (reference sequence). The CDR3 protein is CASSRENSYEQYF. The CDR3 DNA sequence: TGTGCCAGTAGTAGGGAAAATTCCTACGAGCAGTACTTC.

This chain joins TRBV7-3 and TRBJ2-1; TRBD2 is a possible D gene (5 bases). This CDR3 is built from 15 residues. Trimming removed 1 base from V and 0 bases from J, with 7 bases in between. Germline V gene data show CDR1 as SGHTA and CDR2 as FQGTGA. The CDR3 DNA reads TGTGCCAGCAGCTTAAGAACTAGCTCCTACAATGAGCAGTTCTTC. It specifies CASSLRTSSYNEQFF.

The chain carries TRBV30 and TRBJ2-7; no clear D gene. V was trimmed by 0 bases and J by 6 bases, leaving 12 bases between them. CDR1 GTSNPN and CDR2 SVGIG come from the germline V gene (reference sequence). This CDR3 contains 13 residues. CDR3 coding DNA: TGTGCCTGGAGTGTTATCCCGGAAAGCGAGCAGTACTTC. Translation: CAWSVIPESEQYF.